This passage covers 10 T cell receptor beta chains from one sample sequenced in a study of PD-1 blockade in mismatch repair-deficient tumors. TCRdb keeps only in-frame clones here, not all; method: immunoSEQ multiplex PCR. The table shows about 51,000 clones, with roughly 80% occurring only once. The starting material was peripheral blood, obtained approximately 18 weeks after starting pembrolizumab. The source of these receptors is an adult with mismatch repair-deficient cancer.

The chain joins TRBV11-1 to TRBJ2-7; 7 bases line up with TRBD2. The V gene's germline CDR1 is SGHAT and CDR2 FQDESV (reference sequence). J lost 3 bases, V lost 4 bases, and 6 bases had no gene match. This CDR3 has 14 residues. CDR3 residues: CASSWGGSSYEQYF. The CDR3 DNA reads TGTGCCAGCAGCTGGGGGGGTTCCAGCTACGAGCAGTACTTC.

The V call is TRBV5-1, the J call TRBJ2-1; 12 bases are shared with TRBD2. The CDR3 has 18 residues. From germline, CDR1 is SGHRS and CDR2 YFSETQ. Losses at the gene ends were 4 bases for V and 6 bases for J; bases not matched to a gene: 14. The CDR3 nucleotides read TGCGCCAGCAGCGTGGATCCCCCCGGACTAGCGGGGACCAATGAGCAGTTCTTC. Amino acids: CASSVDPPGLAGTNEQFF.

The chain employs TRBV9 and TRBJ2-1; TRBD2 matches 9 bases. The J segment lost 7 bases and the V segment lost 2 bases, leaving 7 bases of the junction unmatched. This CDR3 is built from 15 residues. Germline V gene sequence: CDR1 SGDLS, CDR2 YYNGEE. This chain's CDR3 is CASSVGGRAGNEQFF. DNA of the CDR3: TGTGCCAGCAGCGTCGGCGGGAGGGCCGGGAATGAGCAGTTCTTC. Variable domain in full (rest from reference TRBV9 and TRBJ2-1): DSGVTQTPKHLITATGQRVTLRCSPRSGDLSVYWYQQSLDQGLQFLIQYYNGEERAKGNILERFSAQQFPDLHSELNLSSLELGDSALYFCASSVGGRAGNEQFFGPGTRLTVL.

This rearrangement joins TRBV2 to TRBJ2-7; perhaps TRBD1 as D (5 bases). Germline V lookup: CDR1 SNHLY, CDR2 FYNNEI. This CDR3 comprises 14 residues. Trimming took 0 bases from V and 5 from J, leaving 11 bases between them. CDR3 in amino acids: CASSEAQGRNEQYF. The CDR3, as DNA: TGTGCCAGCAGTGAAGCTCAGGGAAGGAACGAGCAGTACTTC.

The rearrangement uses TRBV19 and TRBJ1-2; TRBD1 matches at 8 bases. The CDR3 is 13 amino acids. Germline V lookup: CDR1 LNHDA, CDR2 SQIVND (reference sequence). V shed 10 bases, J shed 7 bases, and the junction held 11 bases outside the gene matches. CDR3 sequence (DNA): TGTGCCACCTCGGACAGGGTATTCTCTGGCTACACCTTC. It translates to CATSDRVFSGYTF.

The chain employs TRBV7-9 and TRBJ1-1; D may be TRBD1 (5 bases). Between the trimmed V and J ends, which lost 5 bases and 5 bases, there was a span of 15 bases. The CDR3 is 14 residues long. Germline loops: CDR1 SEHNR, CDR2 FQNEAQ (reference sequence). This CDR3 reads CASSDGAARTEAFF. CDR3 DNA sequence: TGTGCCAGCAGCGACGGGGCGGCGAGGACTGAAGCTTTCTTT.

V is TRBV6-1 and J is TRBJ1-4; the D is unclear. Germline assignment: CDR1 MNHNS and CDR2 SASEGT. Trimming removed 2 bases at V and 7 bases at J, with 11 bases between. This CDR3 has 14 amino acids. The CDR3 spells CASSEHLAGEKLFF. The CDR3 DNA sequence: TGTGCCAGCAGTGAACACCTCGCCGGTGAAAAACTGTTTTTT.

The CDR3 region has the DNA TGCGCCAGCAGCTTGGGGGCGGTTTTTAGGCAGAGGTGTAACGGGGAGCTGTTTTTT. Translated: CASSLGAVFRQRCNGELFF. The genes are TRBV5-1 and TRBJ2-2, with D unclear. The CDR3 consists of 19 residues. Between the trimmed V and J ends, which lost 0 bases and 7 bases, there was a span of 25 bases. The germline CDR1 and CDR2 sequences are SGHRS and YFSETQ.

The chain uses TRBV6-1 and TRBJ2-4; D possibly corresponds to TRBD2 (5 bases). From germline, CDR1 is MNHNS and CDR2 SASEGT. The CDR3 runs 15 residues. The V gene lost 4 bases and the J gene lost 0 bases, with 10 bases spanning the gap. The CDR3 DNA sequence: TGTGCCAGCAGTGGGGAGCGCTTAGCCAAAAACATTCAGTACTTC. Translating it yields CASSGERLAKNIQYF.

The rearrangement uses TRBV10-3 and TRBJ1-2, with a weak D call TRBD1 (5 bases). CDR1 is ENHRY and CDR2 is SYGVKD in the germline V gene. The CDR3 has 14 amino acids. V lost 4 bases and J lost 4, with 13 bases in between. The DNA for the CDR3 is TGTGCCATCAGTGTTGACAGTCGAAGCTATGGCTACACCTTC. It specifies CAISVDSRSYGYTF.